The 24 T cell receptor beta chains in this list originate from one sample, sequenced in a study of cytomegalovirus exposure and HLA in healthy donors. Both 60 Vbeta primers and 13 Jbeta primers went into the PCR. Profiled with immunoSEQ multiplex PCR; TCRdb holds only in-frame clones, not every one. The table has roughly 170,000 clones, roughly 80% seen once. Sequencing was carried out using PBMCs. Source of these receptors: a female donor in good health and CMV-seronegative.

The chain uses TRBV7-9 and TRBJ2-7; 10 nucleotides agree with TRBD1. Germline-derived CDR1 and CDR2 are SEHNR and FQNEAQ (reference sequence). The CDR3 is 15 amino acids. V lost 3 bases to trimming and J lost 5 bases; unmatched junction nucleotides: 7. The CDR3 protein is CASSFPGQGSHEQYF. CDR3 nucleotides: TGTGCCAGCAGCTTCCCGGGACAGGGGTCCCACGAGCAGTACTTC. The whole variable domain, filled in from reference TRBV7-9 and TRBJ2-7, reads DTGVSQNPRHKITKRGQNVTFRCDPISEHNRLYWYRQTLGQGPEFLTYFQNEAQLEKSRLLSDRFSAERPKGSFSTLEIQRTEQGDSAMYLCASSFPGQGSHEQYFGPGTRLTVT.

This clone has only one observation. This CDR3 is CASSLFGTYEQYF. The CDR3 region has the DNA TGTGCCAGCAGTTTATTCGGTACCTACGAGCAGTACTTC. The rearrangement uses TRBV27 and TRBJ2-7; D not resolved. The CDR3 is made up of 13 amino acids. Trimming removed 1 base from V and 2 bases from J, with 6 bases in between. Germline V gives CDR1 MNHEY, CDR2 SMNVEV (reference sequence).

The chain has TRBV4-2 and TRBJ2-3; D possibly corresponds to TRBD2 (6 bases). The CDR3 spans 17 residues. The V end lost 4 bases, the J end lost 1 base, and 18 bases lay between the germline ends. The germline gives CDR1 LGHNA, CDR2 YNFKEQ. The CDR3 DNA is TGTGCCAGCAGCCCGTGGACTACAGACACACGCACAGATACGCAGTATTTT. It translates to CASSPWTTDTRTDTQYF.

The chain is built from TRBV27 and TRBJ2-1; D possibly corresponds to TRBD2 (6 bases). Trimming removed 2 bases at V and 9 bases at J, with 11 bases between. CDR1 is MNHEY and CDR2 is SMNVEV in the germline V gene (reference sequence). This CDR3 comprises 13 residues. Written as DNA, the CDR3 is TGTGCCAGCAGTTTAGGGCCGCGGGGTGAGCAGTTCTTC. As protein: CASSLGPRGEQFF.

The chain has TRBV30 and TRBJ2-7, with TRBD1 matching over 7 bases. Germline CDR1 reads GTSNPN; CDR2 reads SVGIG (reference sequence). Trimming took 1 base from V and 3 from J; bases not matched to a gene: 6. This CDR3 region has 14 residues. In nucleotides, the CDR3 is TGTGCCTGGAGTGGGACAGGCTCAGGCTACGAGCAGTACTTC. This encodes CAWSGTGSGYEQYF.

V is TRBV6-5 and J is TRBJ1-5, with D uncertain. The CDR3 sequence is 13 residues long. CDR1 MNHEY and CDR2 SVGAGI come from the germline V gene. The V end was cut by 5 bases, the J end by 4 bases, with 9 bases between. CDR3 amino acids: CASSVAGNQPQHF. The CDR3 nucleotides are TGTGCCAGCAGTGTCGCGGGGAATCAGCCCCAGCATTTT.

This clone was seen more than once but under ten times. The J gene is TRBJ2-1, the V gene TRBV18; 8 bases are shared with TRBD2. The CDR3 spans 15 residues. Germline lookup yields CDR1 KGHSH and CDR2 LQKENI. The V and J ends lost 5 bases and 3 bases, in that order; junction bases with no gene match: 6. CDR3 coding DNA: TGTGCCAGCTCAACAAGCGGGAGTCTCTACAATGAGCAGTTCTTC. Residues: CASSTSGSLYNEQFF.

The chain couples TRBV18 to TRBJ1-1; D is ambiguous. CDR1 is KGHSH and CDR2 is LQKENI in the germline V gene. The ends were cut back, 6 bases at V and 0 bases at J, with 11 bases in the middle. The CDR3 spans 14 residues. The CDR3, as DNA: TGTGCCAGCTCCCGTAGCGGGATGAACACTGAAGCTTTCTTT. Translation gives CASSRSGMNTEAFF.

V is TRBV27 and J is TRBJ1-2, with 8 bases aligning to TRBD1. CDR1 is MNHEY, CDR2 SMNVEV, per germline (reference sequence). V dropped 8 bases and J dropped 8; count of bases not matched to a gene: 16. The CDR3 consists of 15 residues. CDR3 nucleotides: TGTGCCAGCGGCCTCTCCCCGGACAGGGCGGGGGGCTACACCTTC. Translating gives CASGLSPDRAGGYTF.

The chain uses TRBV2 and TRBJ1-1, with D tentatively TRBD1 (6 bases). V lost 8 bases, J lost 6 bases, and 16 bases lay in between. This CDR3 has 13 amino acids. Germline V gene lookup returns CDR1 SNHLY and CDR2 FYNNEI. The CDR3 loop is CASYSTGSPEAFF. CDR3 nucleotide sequence: TGTGCCAGCTATTCTACAGGGTCCCCTGAAGCTTTCTTT.

V gene TRBV5-8 combines with J gene TRBJ2-7, with 7 nucleotides matching TRBD2. The CDR3 spans 14 residues. The J segment lost 2 bases and the V segment lost 1 base, leaving 3 bases of the junction unmatched. Looked up from germline, CDR1 is SGHTS and CDR2 is YDEGEE. CDR3 region: CASSLSAGTYEQYF. CDR3 bases: TGTGCCAGCAGCTTGTCAGCGGGGACCTACGAGCAGTACTTC. Full variable domain (outside the CDR3, taken from reference TRBV5-8 and TRBJ2-7): EAGVTQSPTHLIKTRGQQATLRCSPISGHTSVYWYQQALGLGLQFLLWYDEGEERNRGNFPPRFSGRQFPNYSSELNVNALELEDSALYLCASSLSAGTYEQYFGPGTRLTVT.

The chain recombines TRBV5-1 with TRBJ2-1, with D perhaps TRBD1 (6 bases). V lost 0 bases, J lost 1 base, and 11 bases lay in between. The CDR3 loop spans 16 amino acids. Germline V gene sequence: CDR1 SGHRS, CDR2 YFSETQ. CDR3 in DNA: TGCGCCAGCAGCTTGGAGGGGGTGGGGTCCTACAATGAGCAGTTCTTC. Translating gives CASSLEGVGSYNEQFF. The whole variable domain, remainder taken from reference TRBV5-1 and TRBJ2-1, is KAGVTQTPRYLIKTRGQQVTLSCSPISGHRSVSWYQQTPGQGLQFLFEYFSETQRNKGNFPGRFSGRQFSNSRSEMNVSTLELGDSALYLCASSLEGVGSYNEQFFGPGTRLTVL.

The V and J genes are TRBV2 and TRBJ1-2; D gene ambiguous. CDR1 and CDR2 (germline): SNHLY, FYNNEI. The V and J ends lost 5 bases and 0 bases respectively, with 13 bases between them. This CDR3 is 15 amino acids long. CDR3 loop: CASSLRHPANYGYTF. The CDR3 nucleotides are TGTGCCAGCAGTTTAAGACACCCAGCTAACTATGGCTACACCTTC.

The chain links TRBV19 to TRBJ2-1; 7 bases map to TRBD1. Trimming took 6 bases from V and 4 from J; bases not matched to a gene: 0. CDR1 is LNHDA and CDR2 is SQIVND in the germline V gene (reference sequence). The CDR3 contains 12 residues. The CDR3 region is CASRTGYNEQFF. CDR3 nucleotides: TGTGCCAGTAGGACAGGGTACAATGAGCAGTTCTTC.

This clone appeared once. V is TRBV4-2 and J is TRBJ2-3; 7 nucleotides match TRBD2. The germline gives CDR1 LGHNA, CDR2 YNFKEQ. The CDR3 contains 16 residues. J gave up 2 bases and V 5 bases, and 10 bases lay outside the gene matches. CDR3: CASSTRLAGSTDTQYF. In DNA form, the CDR3 reads TGTGCCAGCAGCACTCGACTAGCCGGCTCCACAGATACGCAGTATTTT.

V gene TRBV27 combines with J gene TRBJ2-6, with D maybe TRBD2 (5 bases). In germline, CDR1 is MNHEY, CDR2 SMNVEV (reference sequence). Trimming left V 5 bases short and J 0 bases short, with 5 bases between. This CDR3 has 14 amino acids. The CDR3 DNA sequence: TGTGCCAGCAGTCGGGACTCTGGGGCCAACGTCCTGACTTTC. This codes for CASSRDSGANVLTF.

This chain joins TRBV5-1 and TRBJ2-1; possible D gene TRBD2, 6 bases. V lost 4 bases to trimming and J lost 9 bases, with 14 bases between them. The germline V gene encodes CDR1 SGHRS and CDR2 YFSETQ. The CDR3 is 13 residues long. The chain's CDR3 is CASSVWVGGEQFF. CDR3 in DNA: TGCGCCAGCAGCGTTTGGGTGGGGGGTGAGCAGTTCTTC.

The rearrangement links TRBV7-9 to TRBJ1-2; 12 bases match TRBD1. The CDR3 totals 15 residues. V was pared by 4 bases and J by 6 bases, with 6 bases of the junction left unmatched. From germline, CDR1 is SEHNR and CDR2 FQNEAQ (reference sequence). In DNA form, the CDR3 reads TGTGCCAGCAGCTCCGGGACAGGGGGCTTGCATGGCTACACCTTC. Translated: CASSSGTGGLHGYTF.

This clone has only a few counts. The chain employs TRBV11-2 and TRBJ2-7; 7 bases fit TRBD1. With V trimmed by 3 bases and J by 3 bases, 11 bases remained unmatched. The V gene's germline CDR1 is SGHAT and CDR2 FQNNGV. The CDR3 consists of 16 residues. CDR3 amino acids: CASSFTPTTGRYEQYF. As DNA, the CDR3 is TGTGCCAGCAGCTTTACGCCAACGACAGGGCGCTACGAGCAGTACTTC. Full variable domain (missing parts from reference TRBV11-2 and TRBJ2-7): EAGVAQSPRYKIIEKRQSVAFWCNPISGHATLYWYQQILGQGPKLLIQFQNNGVVDDSQLPKDRFSAERLKGVDSTLKIQPAKLEDSAVYLCASSFTPTTGRYEQYFGPGTRLTVT.

This sequence joins TRBV7-6 and TRBJ2-5, with TRBD1 matching over 7 bases. The V gene's germline CDR1 is SGHVS and CDR2 FNYEAQ. V lost 5 bases to trimming and J lost 5 bases; unmatched junction nucleotides: 8. The CDR3 runs to 14 residues. Here the CDR3 reads CASSRQGPPETQYF. The DNA of the CDR3 is TGTGCCAGCAGCCGACAGGGCCCCCCGGAGACCCAGTACTTC.

The gene calls are TRBV9 and TRBJ1-2; tentatively, D is TRBD1 (5 bases). Germline assignment: CDR1 SGDLS and CDR2 YYNGEE. There are 14 residues in the CDR3. The V gene lost 3 bases and the J gene lost 3 bases, with 12 bases spanning the gap. CDR3 loop: CASSDAGGDYGYTF. The CDR3 DNA sequence: TGTGCCAGCAGCGACGCGGGGGGGGACTATGGCTACACCTTC.

This chain joins TRBV2 and TRBJ1-1; D is unresolved. Deletions cut 4 bases from V and 4 bases from J, with 10 bases between. This CDR3 has 13 residues. The germline V gene encodes CDR1 SNHLY and CDR2 FYNNEI. The CDR3 sequence: CASSGRFGTEAFF. The CDR3 DNA reads as TGTGCCAGCAGTGGTAGATTTGGCACTGAAGCTTTCTTT.

This clone occurred once. The chain has TRBV19 and TRBJ2-3, with D perhaps matching TRBD1 (5 bases). Germline CDR1 LNHDA, CDR2 SQIVND (reference sequence). The CDR3 totals 14 residues. V shed 6 bases and J shed 8 bases, with 18 bases lying between them. The CDR3 sequence is CASSQGLTPATQYF. The CDR3 DNA reads as TGTGCCAGTAGCCAGGGCCTAACTCCGGCTACGCAGTATTTT.

This sequence joins TRBV5-4 and TRBJ1-5; D not certain. The CDR3 runs 15 residues. V was shortened by 2 bases and J by 4 bases, with 13 bases between the two germline ends. Per the germline V gene, CDR1 is SGHNT and CDR2 is YYREEE (reference sequence). CDR3 sequence (DNA): TGTGCCAGCAGCTTATCGGGAAAACCAAATCAGCCCCAGCATTTT. It translates to CASSLSGKPNQPQHF.